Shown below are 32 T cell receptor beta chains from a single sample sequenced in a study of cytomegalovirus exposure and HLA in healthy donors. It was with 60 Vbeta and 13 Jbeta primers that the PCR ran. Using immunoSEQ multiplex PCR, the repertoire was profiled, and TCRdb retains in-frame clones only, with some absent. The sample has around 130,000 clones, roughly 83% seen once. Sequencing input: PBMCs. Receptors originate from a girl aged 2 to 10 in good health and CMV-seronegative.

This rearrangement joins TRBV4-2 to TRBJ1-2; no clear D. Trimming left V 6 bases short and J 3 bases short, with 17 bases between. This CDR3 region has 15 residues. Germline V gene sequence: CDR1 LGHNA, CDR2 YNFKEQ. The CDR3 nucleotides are TGTGCCAGCAGACCTAGAGCGGACGGGGACTATGGCTACACCTTC. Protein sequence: CASRPRADGDYGYTF.

The chain's CDR3 is CASSSTSGGGVETQYF. DNA of the CDR3: TGTGCCAGCAGCTCTACCTCTGGCGGGGGAGTCGAGACCCAGTACTTC. The chain links TRBV7-9 to TRBJ2-5, with TRBD2 identical over 7 bases. This CDR3 contains 16 residues. Losses at the gene ends were 4 bases for V and 5 bases for J; bases not matched to a gene: 13. CDR1 is SEHNR and CDR2 is FQNEAQ in the germline V gene (reference sequence).

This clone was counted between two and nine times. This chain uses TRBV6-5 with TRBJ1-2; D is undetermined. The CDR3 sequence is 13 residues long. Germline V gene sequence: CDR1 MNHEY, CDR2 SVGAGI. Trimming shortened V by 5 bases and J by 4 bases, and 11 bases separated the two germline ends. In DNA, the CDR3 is TGTGCCAGCAGTGGAAACAGTGCCTATGGCTACACCTTC. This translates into CASSGNSAYGYTF.

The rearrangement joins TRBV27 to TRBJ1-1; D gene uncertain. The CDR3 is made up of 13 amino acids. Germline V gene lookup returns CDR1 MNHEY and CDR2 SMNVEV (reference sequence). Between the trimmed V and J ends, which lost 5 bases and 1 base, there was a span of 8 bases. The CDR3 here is CASSPYRNTEAFF. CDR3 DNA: TGTGCCAGCAGTCCCTACAGGAACACTGAAGCTTTCTTT.

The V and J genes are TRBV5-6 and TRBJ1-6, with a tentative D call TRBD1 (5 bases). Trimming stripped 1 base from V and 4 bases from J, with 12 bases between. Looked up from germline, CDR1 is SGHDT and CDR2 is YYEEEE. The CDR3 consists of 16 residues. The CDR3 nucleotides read TGTGCCAGCAGCTTGATAGGGGAAATATATAATTCACCCCTCCACTTT. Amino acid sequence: CASSLIGEIYNSPLHF.

In DNA, the CDR3 is TGTGCCATCAGCCCAACAGGGACCGAAAGGAACGAGCAGTACTTC. Translated: CAISPTGTERNEQYF. V gene TRBV10-3 combines with J gene TRBJ2-7; TRBD1 is a possible D gene (6 bases). The CDR3 is 15 amino acids. The V gene lost 6 bases and the J gene lost 5 bases, with 20 bases spanning the gap. Per germline, CDR1 ENHRY and CDR2 SYGVKD.

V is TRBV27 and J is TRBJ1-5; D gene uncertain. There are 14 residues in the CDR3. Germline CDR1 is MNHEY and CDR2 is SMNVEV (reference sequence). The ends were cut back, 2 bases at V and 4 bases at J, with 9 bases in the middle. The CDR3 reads CASSLHGINQPQHF. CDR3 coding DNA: TGTGCCAGCAGTTTACACGGTATTAATCAGCCCCAGCATTTT.

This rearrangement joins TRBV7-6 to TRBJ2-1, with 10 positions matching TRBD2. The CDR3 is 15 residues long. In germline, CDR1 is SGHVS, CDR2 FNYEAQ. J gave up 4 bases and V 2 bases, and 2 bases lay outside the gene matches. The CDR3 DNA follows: TGTGCCAGCAGCTTACGGACTAGCGGTTACAATGAGCAGTTCTTC. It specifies CASSLRTSGYNEQFF.

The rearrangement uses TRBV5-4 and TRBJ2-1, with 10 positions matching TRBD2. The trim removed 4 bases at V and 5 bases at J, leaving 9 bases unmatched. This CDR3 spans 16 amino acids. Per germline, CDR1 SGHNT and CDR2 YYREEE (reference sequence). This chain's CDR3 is CASSLQRTSGNNEQFF. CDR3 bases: TGTGCCAGCAGCCTACAACGGACTAGCGGCAACAATGAGCAGTTCTTC.

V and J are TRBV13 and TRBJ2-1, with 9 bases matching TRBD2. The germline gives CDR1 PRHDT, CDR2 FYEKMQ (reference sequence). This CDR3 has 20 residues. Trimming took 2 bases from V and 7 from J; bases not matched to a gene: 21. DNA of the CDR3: TGTGCCAGCAGCTTATTCCCCTATTCGACTAGCGGTCGTCTGGGGAATGAGCAGTTCTTC. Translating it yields CASSLFPYSTSGRLGNEQFF.

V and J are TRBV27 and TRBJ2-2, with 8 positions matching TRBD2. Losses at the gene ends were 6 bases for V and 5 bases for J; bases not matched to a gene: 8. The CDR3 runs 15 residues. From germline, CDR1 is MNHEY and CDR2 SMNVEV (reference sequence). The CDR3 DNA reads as TGTGCCAGCAGGCCGGCGGGGGGCTTTACCGGGGAGCTGTTTTTT. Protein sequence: CASRPAGGFTGELFF.

The CDR3 coding sequence is TGTGCCAGCAGGGGACGAGGGAGGGAGACCCAGTACTTC. Its translation: CASRGRGRETQYF. The gene calls are TRBV2 and TRBJ2-5, with D maybe TRBD2 (6 bases). Germline values: CDR1 SNHLY, CDR2 FYNNEI. V lost 6 bases and J lost 5, with 13 bases in between. The length of the CDR3 is 13 residues.

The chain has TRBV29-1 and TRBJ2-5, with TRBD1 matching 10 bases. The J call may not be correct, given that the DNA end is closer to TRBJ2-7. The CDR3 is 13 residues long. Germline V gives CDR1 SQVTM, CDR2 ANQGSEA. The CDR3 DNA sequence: TGCAGCGTGGAGGGACAGGGGCTCTACGAGCAGTACTTC. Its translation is CSVEGQGLYEQYF.

CDR3: CASSFGQGEETQYF. CDR3 DNA: TGTGCCAGCAGCTTCGGACAGGGGGAAGAGACCCAGTACTTC. The chain has TRBV7-2 and TRBJ2-5, with 10 nucleotides matching TRBD1. This CDR3 comprises 14 residues. After removal of 3 bases from V and 3 bases from J, the junction contained 1 base not matched to a gene. Germline V gives CDR1 SGHTA, CDR2 FQGNSA.

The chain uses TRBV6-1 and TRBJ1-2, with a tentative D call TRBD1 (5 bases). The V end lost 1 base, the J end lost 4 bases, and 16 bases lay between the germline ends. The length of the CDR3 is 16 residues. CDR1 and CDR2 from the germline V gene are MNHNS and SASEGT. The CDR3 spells CASSEDSLDRFYGYTF. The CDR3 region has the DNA TGTGCCAGCAGTGAAGACTCCCTAGACAGATTCTATGGCTACACCTTC.

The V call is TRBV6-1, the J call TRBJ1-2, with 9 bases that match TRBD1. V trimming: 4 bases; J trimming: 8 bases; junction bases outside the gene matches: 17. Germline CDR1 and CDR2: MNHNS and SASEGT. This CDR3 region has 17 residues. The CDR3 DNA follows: TGTGCCAGCAGTGGACGGACAGGGGCCGCCCTGTTTGGGGGCTACACCTTC. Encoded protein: CASSGRTGAALFGGYTF.

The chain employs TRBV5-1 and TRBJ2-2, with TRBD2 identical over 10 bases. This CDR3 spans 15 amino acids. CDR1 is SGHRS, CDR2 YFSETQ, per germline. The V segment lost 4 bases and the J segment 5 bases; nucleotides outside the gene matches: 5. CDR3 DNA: TGCGCCAGCAGCCCGGGGACTAGCGTGACCGGGGAGCTGTTTTTT. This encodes CASSPGTSVTGELFF.

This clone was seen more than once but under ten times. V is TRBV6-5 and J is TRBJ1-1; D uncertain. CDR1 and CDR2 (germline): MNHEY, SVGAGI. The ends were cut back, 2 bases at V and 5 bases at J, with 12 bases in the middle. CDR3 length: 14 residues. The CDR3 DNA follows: TGTGCCAGCAGTTACGAGGTATACGCGACTGAAGCTTTCTTT. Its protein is CASSYEVYATEAFF.

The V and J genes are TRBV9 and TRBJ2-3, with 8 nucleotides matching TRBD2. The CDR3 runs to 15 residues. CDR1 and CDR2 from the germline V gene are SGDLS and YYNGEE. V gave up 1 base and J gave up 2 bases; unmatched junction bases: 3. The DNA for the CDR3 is TGTGCCAGCAGCGTATCGGGACTAGTCACAGATACGCAGTATTTT. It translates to CASSVSGLVTDTQYF.

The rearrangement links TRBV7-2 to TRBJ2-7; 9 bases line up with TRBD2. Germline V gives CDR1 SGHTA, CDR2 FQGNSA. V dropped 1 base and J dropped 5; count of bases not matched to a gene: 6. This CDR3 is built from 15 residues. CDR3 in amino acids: CASSLGGGAVDEQYF. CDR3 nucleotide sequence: TGTGCCAGCAGCTTAGGCGGGGGGGCAGTAGACGAGCAGTACTTC.

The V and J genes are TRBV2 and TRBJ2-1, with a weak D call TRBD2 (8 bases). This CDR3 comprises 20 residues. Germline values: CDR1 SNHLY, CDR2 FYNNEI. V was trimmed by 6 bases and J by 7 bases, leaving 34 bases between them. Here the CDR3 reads CASRTPSTGPAGELSNEQFF. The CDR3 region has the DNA TGTGCCAGCAGGACCCCTTCGACAGGGCCAGCGGGAGAGCTCTCGAATGAGCAGTTCTTC.

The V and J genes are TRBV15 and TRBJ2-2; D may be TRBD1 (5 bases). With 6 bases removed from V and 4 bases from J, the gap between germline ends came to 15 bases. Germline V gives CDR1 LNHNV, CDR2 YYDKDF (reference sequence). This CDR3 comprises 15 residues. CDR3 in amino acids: CATRPTAIFTGELFF. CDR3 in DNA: TGTGCCACCAGGCCGACAGCGATCTTCACCGGGGAGCTGTTTTTT.

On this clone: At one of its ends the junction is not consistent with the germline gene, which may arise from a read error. CDR3 loop: CASGFGQGANEQYF. For the CDR3, the DNA is TGTGCCAGCGGCTTCGGGCAGGGTGCGAACGAGCAGTACTTC. The gene calls are TRBV5-4 and TRBJ2-7; D possibly corresponds to TRBD1 (5 bases). The CDR3 has 14 amino acids. Germline CDR1 and CDR2: SGHNT and YYREEE (reference sequence).

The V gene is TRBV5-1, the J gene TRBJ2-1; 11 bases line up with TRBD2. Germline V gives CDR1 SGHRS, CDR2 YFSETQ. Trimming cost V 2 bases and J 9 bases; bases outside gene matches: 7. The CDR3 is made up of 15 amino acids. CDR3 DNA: TGCGCCAGCAGCTTTACTAGCGGGAGCCAGGGTGAGCAGTTCTTC. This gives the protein CASSFTSGSQGEQFF.

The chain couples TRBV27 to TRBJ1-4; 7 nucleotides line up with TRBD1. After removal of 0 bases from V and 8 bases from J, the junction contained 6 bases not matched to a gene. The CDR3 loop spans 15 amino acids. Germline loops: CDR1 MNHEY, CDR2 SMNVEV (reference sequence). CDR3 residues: CASSLSGGGGEKLFF. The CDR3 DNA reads TGTGCCAGCAGTTTATCAGGGGGCGGTGGGGAAAAACTGTTTTTT.

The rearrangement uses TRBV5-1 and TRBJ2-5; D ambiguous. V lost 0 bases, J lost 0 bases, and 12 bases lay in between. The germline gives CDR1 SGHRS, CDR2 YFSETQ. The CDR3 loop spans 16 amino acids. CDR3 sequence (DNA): TGCGCCAGCAGCTTGGGTGAGACACTGTACCAAGAGACCCAGTACTTC. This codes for CASSLGETLYQETQYF.

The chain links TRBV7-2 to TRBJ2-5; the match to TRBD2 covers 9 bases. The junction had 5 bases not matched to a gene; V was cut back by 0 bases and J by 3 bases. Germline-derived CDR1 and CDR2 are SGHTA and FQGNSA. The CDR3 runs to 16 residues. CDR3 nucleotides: TGTGCCAGCAGCTTAGCGACCGGGACTAGCAAAGAGACCCAGTACTTC. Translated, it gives CASSLATGTSKETQYF. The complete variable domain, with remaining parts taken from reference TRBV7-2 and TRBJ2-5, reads GAGVSQSPSNKVTEKGKDVELRCDPISGHTALYWYRQSLGQGLEFLIYFQGNSAPDKSGLPSDRFSAERTGGSVSTLTIQRTQQEDSAVYLCASSLATGTSKETQYFGPGTRLLVL.

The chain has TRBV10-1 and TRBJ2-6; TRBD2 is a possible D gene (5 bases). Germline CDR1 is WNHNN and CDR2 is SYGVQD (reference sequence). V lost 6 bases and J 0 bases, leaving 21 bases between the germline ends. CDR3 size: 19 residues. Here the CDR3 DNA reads TGCGCCAGCAGATCTCCGGGAAACCCTTCTAGCTCTGGGGCCAACGTCCTGACTTTC. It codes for CASRSPGNPSSSGANVLTF.

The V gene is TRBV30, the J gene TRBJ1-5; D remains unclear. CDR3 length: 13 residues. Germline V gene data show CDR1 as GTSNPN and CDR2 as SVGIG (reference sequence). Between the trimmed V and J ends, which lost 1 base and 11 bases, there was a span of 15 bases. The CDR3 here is CAWSGATGRAQHF. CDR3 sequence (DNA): TGTGCCTGGAGTGGGGCAACCGGGAGGGCCCAGCATTTT.

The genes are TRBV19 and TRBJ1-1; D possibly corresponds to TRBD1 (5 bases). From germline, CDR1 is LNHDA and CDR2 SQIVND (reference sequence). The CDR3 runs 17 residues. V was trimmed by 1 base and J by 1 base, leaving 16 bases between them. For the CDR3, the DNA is TGTGCCAGTAGTATAGGAACGGGGGTAGTTAAGAACACTGAAGCTTTCTTT. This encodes CASSIGTGVVKNTEAFF. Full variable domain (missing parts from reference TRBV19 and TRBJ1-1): DGGITQSPKYLFRKEGQNVTLSCEQNLNHDAMYWYRQDPGQGLRLIYYSQIVNDFQKGDIAEGYSVSREKKESFPLTVTSAQKNPTAFYLCASSIGTGVVKNTEAFFGQGTRLTVV.

CDR3 sequence: CASSARSGGRETQYF. The CDR3 DNA sequence: TGCGCCAGCAGCGCACGTTCAGGGGGCCGGGAGACCCAGTACTTC. The chain has TRBV5-1 and TRBJ2-5; TRBD1 agrees at 8 bases. Germline V gives CDR1 SGHRS, CDR2 YFSETQ. This CDR3 spans 15 amino acids. With 4 bases clipped from V and 5 bases from J, the junction kept 10 bases outside the gene matches.

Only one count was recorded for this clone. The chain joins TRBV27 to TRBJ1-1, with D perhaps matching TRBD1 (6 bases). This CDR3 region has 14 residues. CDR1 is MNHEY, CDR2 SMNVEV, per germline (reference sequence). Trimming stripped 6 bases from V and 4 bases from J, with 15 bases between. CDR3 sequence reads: CASRGGAMGTEAFF. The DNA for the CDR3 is TGTGCCAGCAGGGGGGGGGCAATGGGCACTGAAGCTTTCTTT.